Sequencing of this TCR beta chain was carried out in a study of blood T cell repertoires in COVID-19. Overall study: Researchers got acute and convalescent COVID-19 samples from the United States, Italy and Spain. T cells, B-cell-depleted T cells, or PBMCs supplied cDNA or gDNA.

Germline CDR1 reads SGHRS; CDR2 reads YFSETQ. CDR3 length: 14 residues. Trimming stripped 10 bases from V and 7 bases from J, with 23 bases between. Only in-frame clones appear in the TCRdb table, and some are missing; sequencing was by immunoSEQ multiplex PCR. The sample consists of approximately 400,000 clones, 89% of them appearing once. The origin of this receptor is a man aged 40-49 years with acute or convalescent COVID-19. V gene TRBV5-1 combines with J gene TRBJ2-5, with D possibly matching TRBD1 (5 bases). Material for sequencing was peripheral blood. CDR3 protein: CAGIRQTILWTQYF. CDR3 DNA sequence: TGCGCCGGAATAAGACAGACCATCCTGTGGACCCAGTACTTC.